This TCR beta chain was observed in a study of cytomegalovirus exposure and HLA in healthy donors. Study-level findings and limits: An analysis was carried out later, and it reportedly showed fewer N-insertions in an Asian-associated ancestry cluster than the approximately 660-donor mean.

Researchers ran the PCR with 60 Vbeta and 13 Jbeta primers. Produced via immunoSEQ multiplex PCR; TCRdb's table is partial and in-frame only. Among about 240,000 clones, about four fifths were seen once, and the ten largest hold around 5.4%. Trimming removed 1 base from V and 3 bases from J, with 13 bases in between. This CDR3 comprises 15 residues. The germline V gene encodes CDR1 GTSNPN and CDR2 SVGIG (reference sequence). In regard to this clone: Its matching antigen is unknown.

V is TRBV30 and J is TRBJ1-5; no reliable D call. Sequences were obtained from PBMCs. This receptor was taken from a middle-aged woman in good health and CMV-seropositive. CDR3 protein: CAWSAPPGINQPQHF. CDR3 DNA sequence: TGTGCCTGGAGTGCTCCCCCGGGTATCAATCAGCCCCAGCATTTT.